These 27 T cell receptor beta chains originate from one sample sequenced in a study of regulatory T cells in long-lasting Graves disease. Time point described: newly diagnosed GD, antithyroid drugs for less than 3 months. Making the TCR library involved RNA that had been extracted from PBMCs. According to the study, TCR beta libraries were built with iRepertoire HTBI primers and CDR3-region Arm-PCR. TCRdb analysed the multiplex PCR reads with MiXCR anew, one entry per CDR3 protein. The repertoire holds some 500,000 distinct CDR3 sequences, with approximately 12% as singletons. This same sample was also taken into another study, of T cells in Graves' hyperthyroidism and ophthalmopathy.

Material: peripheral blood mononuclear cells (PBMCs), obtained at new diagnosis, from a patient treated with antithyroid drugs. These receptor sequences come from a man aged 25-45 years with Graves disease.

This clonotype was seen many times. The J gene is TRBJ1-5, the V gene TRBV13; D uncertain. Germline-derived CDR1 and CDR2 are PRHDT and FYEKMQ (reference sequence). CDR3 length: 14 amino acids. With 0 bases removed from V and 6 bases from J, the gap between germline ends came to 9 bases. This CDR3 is CASSLGSDRQPQHF. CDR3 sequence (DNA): TGTGCCAGCAGCTTAGGGTCAGATCGTCAGCCCCAGCATTTT.

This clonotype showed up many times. Written as DNA, the CDR3 is TGTGCCAGCAGCCCTACCACAGGGCCGGGGCAGCCCCAGCATTTT. Translation gives CASSPTTGPGQPQHF. This chain links TRBV11-2 with TRBJ1-5, with D possibly TRBD1 on 6 matching bases. The germline V gene has CDR1 SGHAT and CDR2 FQNNGV. Trimming pared 5 bases from V and 7 bases from J, leaving 18 bases between. This CDR3 spans 15 amino acids.

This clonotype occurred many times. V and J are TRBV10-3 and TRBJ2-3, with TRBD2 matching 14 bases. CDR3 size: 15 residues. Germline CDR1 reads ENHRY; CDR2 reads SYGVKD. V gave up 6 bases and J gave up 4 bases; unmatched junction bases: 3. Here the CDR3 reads CAISGTSGSPDTQYF. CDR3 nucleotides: TGTGCCATCAGCGGGACTAGCGGGAGCCCAGATACGCAGTATTTT.

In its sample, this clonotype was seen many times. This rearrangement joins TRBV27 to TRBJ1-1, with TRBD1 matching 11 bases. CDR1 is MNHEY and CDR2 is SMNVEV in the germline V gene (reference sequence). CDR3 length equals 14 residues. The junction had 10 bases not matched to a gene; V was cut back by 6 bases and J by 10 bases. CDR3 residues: CASSRWDRGIIAFF. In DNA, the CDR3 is TGTGCCAGCAGCCGCTGGGACAGGGGGATCATAGCTTTCTTT.

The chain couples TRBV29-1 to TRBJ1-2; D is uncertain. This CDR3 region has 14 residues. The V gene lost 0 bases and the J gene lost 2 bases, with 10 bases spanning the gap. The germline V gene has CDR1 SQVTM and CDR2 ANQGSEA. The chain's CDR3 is CSVEDQAGNYGYTF. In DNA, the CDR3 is TGCAGCGTTGAAGATCAGGCCGGAAACTATGGCTACACCTTC.

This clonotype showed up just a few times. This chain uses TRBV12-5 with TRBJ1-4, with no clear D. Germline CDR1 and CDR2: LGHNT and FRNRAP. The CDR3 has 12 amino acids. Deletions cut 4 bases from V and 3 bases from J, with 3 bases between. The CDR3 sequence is CASGYPNEKLFF. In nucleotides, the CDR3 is TGTGCTAGTGGTTACCCTAATGAAAAACTGTTTTTT. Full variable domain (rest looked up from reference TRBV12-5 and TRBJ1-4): DARVTQTPRHKVTEMGQEVTMRCQPILGHNTVFWYRQTMMQGLELLAYFRNRAPLDDSGMPKDRFSAEMPDATLATLKIQPSEPRDSAVYFCASGYPNEKLFFGSGTQLSVL.

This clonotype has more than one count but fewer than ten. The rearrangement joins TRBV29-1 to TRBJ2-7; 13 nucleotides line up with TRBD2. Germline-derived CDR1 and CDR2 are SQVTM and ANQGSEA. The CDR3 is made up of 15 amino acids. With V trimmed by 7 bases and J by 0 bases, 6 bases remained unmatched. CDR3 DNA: TGCAGCGCTGGGACTAGCGGGACCAGCTCCTACGAGCAGTACTTC. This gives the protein CSAGTSGTSSYEQYF.

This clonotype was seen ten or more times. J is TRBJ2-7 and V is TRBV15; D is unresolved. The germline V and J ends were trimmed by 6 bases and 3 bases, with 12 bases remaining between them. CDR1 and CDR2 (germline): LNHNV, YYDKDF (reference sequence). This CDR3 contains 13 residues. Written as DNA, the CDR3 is TGTGCCACCAGTAAACCCCCCGGCTACGAGCAGTACTTC. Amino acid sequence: CATSKPPGYEQYF.

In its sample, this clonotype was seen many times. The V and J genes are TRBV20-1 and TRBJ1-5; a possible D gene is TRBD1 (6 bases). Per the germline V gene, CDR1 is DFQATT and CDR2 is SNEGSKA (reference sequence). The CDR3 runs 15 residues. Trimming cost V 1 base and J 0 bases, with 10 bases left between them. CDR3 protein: CSARGGASSNQPQHF. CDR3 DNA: TGCAGTGCTAGAGGGGGGGCCTCTAGCAATCAGCCCCAGCATTTT.

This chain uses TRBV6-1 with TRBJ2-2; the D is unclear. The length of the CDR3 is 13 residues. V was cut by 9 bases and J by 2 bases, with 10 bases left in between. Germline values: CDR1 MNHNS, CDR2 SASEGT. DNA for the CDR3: TGTGCCAGGACAATAGAAAACACCGGGGAGCTGTTTTTT. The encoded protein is CARTIENTGELFF.

The CDR3 sequence: CSARDNTGNQPQHF. In DNA form, the CDR3 reads TGCAGTGCTAGAGATAACACAGGCAATCAGCCCCAGCATTTT. The chain employs TRBV20-1 and TRBJ1-5; D gene uncertain. There are 14 residues in the CDR3. CDR1 is DFQATT and CDR2 is SNEGSKA in the germline V gene (reference sequence). Trimming stripped 0 bases from V and 2 bases from J, with 8 bases between.

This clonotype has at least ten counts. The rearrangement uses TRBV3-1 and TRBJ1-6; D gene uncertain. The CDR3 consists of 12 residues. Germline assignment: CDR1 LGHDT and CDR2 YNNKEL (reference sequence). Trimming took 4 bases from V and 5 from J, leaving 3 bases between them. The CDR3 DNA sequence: TGTGCCAGCAGCCCTAATAATTCACCCCTCCACTTT. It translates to CASSPNNSPLHF.

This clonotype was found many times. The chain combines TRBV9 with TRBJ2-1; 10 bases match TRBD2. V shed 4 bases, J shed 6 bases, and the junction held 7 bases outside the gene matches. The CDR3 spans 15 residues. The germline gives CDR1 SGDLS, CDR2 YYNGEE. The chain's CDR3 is CASSQTSGSSNEQFF. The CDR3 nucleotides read TGTGCCAGCAGCCAGACTAGCGGGTCTTCCAATGAGCAGTTCTTC.

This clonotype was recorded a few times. The CDR3 is CASSLGPGQGIGGYTF. The CDR3 DNA sequence: TGCGCCAGCAGCTTGGGCCCGGGACAGGGGATTGGTGGCTACACCTTC. This sequence joins TRBV5-1 and TRBJ1-2; TRBD1 matches 10 bases. Germline CDR1 is SGHRS and CDR2 is YFSETQ. The CDR3 is 16 residues long. Trimming took 0 bases from V and 7 from J; bases not matched to a gene: 9.

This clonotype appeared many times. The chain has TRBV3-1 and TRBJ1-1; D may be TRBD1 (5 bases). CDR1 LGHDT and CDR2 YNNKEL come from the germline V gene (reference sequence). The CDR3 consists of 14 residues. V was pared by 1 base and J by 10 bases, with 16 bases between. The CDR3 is CASSQADHLGGAFF. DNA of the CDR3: TGTGCCAGCAGCCAAGCGGACCATTTGGGGGGAGCTTTCTTT.

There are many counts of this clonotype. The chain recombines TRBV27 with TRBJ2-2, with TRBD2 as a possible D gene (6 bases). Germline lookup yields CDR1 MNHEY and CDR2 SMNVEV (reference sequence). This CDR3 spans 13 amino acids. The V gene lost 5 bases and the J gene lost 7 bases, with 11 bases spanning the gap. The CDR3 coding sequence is TGTGCCAGCAGTCTTCTGGGGGGCGGGGAGCTGTTTTTT. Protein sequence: CASSLLGGGELFF.

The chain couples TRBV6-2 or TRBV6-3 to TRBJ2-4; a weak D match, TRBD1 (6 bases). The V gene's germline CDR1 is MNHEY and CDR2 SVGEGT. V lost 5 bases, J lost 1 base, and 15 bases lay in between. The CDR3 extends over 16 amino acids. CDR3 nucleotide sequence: TGTGCCAGCAGTGAAAATGGGGGCGCTGCCAAAAACATTCAGTACTTC. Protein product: CASSENGGAAKNIQYF.

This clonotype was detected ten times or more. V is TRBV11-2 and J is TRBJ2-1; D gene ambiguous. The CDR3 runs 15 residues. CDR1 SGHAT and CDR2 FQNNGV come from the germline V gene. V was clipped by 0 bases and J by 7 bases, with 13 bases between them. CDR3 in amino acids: CASSLELGARNEQFF. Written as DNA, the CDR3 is TGTGCCAGCAGCTTAGAATTGGGCGCTCGTAATGAGCAGTTCTTC.

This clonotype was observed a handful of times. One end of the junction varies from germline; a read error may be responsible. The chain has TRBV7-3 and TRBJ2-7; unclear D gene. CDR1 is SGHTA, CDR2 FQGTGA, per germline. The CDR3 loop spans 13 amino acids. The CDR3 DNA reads TGTGCCAGCAGCTTAGGGCAGTCCTACGAGGAGTACTTC. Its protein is CASSLGQSYEEYF. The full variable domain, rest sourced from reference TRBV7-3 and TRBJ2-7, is GAGVSQTPSNKVTEKGKYVELRCDPISGHTALYWYRQSLGQGPEFLIYFQGTGAADDSGLPNDRFFAVRPEGSVSTLKIQRTERGDSAVYLCASSLGQSYEEYFGPGTRLTVT.

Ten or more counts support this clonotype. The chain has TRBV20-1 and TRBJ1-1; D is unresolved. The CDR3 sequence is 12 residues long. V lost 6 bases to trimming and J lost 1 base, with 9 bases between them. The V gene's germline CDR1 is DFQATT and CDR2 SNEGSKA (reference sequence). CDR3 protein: CSARKENTEAFF. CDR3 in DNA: TGCAGTGCCCGGAAAGAGAACACTGAAGCTTTCTTT.

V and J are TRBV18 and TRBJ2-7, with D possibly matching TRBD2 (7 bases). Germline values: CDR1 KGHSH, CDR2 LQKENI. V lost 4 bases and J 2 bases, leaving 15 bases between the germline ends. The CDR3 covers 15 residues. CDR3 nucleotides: TGTGCCAGCTCACGGGAGGGGACAAACGCCTACGAGCAGTACTTC. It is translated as CASSREGTNAYEQYF.

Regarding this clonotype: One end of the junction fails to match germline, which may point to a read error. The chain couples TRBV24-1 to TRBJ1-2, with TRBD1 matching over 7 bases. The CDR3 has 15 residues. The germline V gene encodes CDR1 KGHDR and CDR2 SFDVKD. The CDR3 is CATNDFRGTNYGYTF. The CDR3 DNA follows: TGTGCCACCAATGATTTCAGGGGGACTAACTATGGCTACACCTTC.

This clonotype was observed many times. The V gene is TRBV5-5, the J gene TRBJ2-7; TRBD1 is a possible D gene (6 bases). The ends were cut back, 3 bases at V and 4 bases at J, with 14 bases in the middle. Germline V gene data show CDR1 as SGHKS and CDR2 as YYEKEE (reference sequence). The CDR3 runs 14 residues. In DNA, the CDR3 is TGTGCCAGCAGCTCCAGGACAGATGCATACGAGCAGTACTTC. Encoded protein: CASSSRTDAYEQYF.

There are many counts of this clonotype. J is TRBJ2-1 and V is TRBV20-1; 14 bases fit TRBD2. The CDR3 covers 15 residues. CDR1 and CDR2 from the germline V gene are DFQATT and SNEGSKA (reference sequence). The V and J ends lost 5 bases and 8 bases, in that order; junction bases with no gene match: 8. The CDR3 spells CSADSGTSGSDEQFF. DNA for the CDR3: TGCAGTGCTGACTCCGGGACTAGCGGGAGCGATGAGCAGTTCTTC.

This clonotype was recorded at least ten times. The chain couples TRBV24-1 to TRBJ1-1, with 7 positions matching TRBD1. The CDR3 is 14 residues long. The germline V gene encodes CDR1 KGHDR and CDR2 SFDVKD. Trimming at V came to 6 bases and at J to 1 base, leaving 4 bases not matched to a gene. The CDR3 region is CATSPRGTNTEAFF. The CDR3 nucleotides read TGTGCCACCAGTCCCAGGGGGACGAACACTGAAGCTTTCTTT.

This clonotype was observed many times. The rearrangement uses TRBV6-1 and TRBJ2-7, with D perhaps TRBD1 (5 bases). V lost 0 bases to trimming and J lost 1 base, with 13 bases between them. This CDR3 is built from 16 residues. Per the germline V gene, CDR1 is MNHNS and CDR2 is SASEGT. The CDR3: CASSEALGLRSYEQYF. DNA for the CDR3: TGTGCCAGCAGTGAAGCTTTGGGGCTCCGATCCTACGAGCAGTACTTC.

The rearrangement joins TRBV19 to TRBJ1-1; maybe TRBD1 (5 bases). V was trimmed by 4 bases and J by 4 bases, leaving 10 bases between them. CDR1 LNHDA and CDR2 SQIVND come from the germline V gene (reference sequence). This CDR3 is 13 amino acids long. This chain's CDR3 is CASSRAGATEAFF. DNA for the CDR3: TGTGCCAGTAGTAGGGCCGGGGCCACTGAAGCTTTCTTT. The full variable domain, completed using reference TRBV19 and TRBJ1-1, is DGGITQSPKYLFRKEGQNVTLSCEQNLNHDAMYWYRQDPGQGLRLIYYSQIVNDFQKGDIAEGYSVSREKKESFPLTVTSAQKNPTAFYLCASSRAGATEAFFGQGTRLTVV.